One and the same sample provided the 30 T cell receptor beta chains below, sequenced in a study of blood T cell repertoires in COVID-19. Produced via immunoSEQ multiplex PCR; TCRdb's table is partial and in-frame only. Among about 73,000 clones listed, around 88% were seen once. Sequenced sample: peripheral blood. Receptors were obtained from a man aged 45 to 65 with active COVID-19.

V usage is TRBV2 and J usage is TRBJ1-4, with D unclear. With 3 bases removed from V and 0 bases from J, the gap between germline ends came to 5 bases. The CDR3 is made up of 14 amino acids. Germline V gene data show CDR1 as SNHLY and CDR2 as FYNNEI. The CDR3 DNA sequence: TGTGCCAGCAGTGACCGTGCAACTAATGAAAAACTGTTTTTT. This sequence encodes CASSDRATNEKLFF.

This chain uses TRBV5-6 with TRBJ1-1, with TRBD1 matching over 10 bases. The CDR3 length is 14 residues. CDR1 SGHDT and CDR2 YYEEEE come from the germline V gene. V dropped 3 bases and J dropped 2; count of bases not matched to a gene: 1. Written as DNA, the CDR3 is TGTGCCAGCAGCTGGACAGGGGGTAACACTGAAGCTTTCTTT. It translates to CASSWTGGNTEAFF.

This sequence joins TRBV4-1 and TRBJ2-1; 7 nucleotides line up with TRBD1. From germline, CDR1 is MGHRA and CDR2 YSYEKL. The CDR3 contains 15 residues. Germline trimming cut 3 bases from V and 8 bases from J; bases unmatched to any gene: 10. CDR3 protein: CASSQPTGRIYEQFF. DNA of the CDR3: TGCGCCAGCAGCCAGCCGACAGGGCGCATATATGAGCAGTTCTTC.

The rearrangement links TRBV7-5 to TRBJ2-1; the D call of TRBD2 is as the table states it, not checked on the DNA. TRBV7-5 has pseudogene status. The CDR3 length is 18 residues. CDR3 in amino acids: CVRSPKSPTSPLYNEQFF. The CDR3 DNA sequence: TGTGTCAGAAGCCCAAAATCCCCTACTAGCCCACTTTACAATGAGCAGTTCTTC.

The sample holds a few counts of this clone. The chain has TRBV6-5 and TRBJ1-6, with a tentative D call TRBD1 (5 bases). The CDR3 loop spans 15 amino acids. CDR1 and CDR2 (germline): MNHEY, SVGAGI. The germline V and J ends were trimmed by 4 bases and 10 bases, with 17 bases remaining between them. CDR3 DNA: TGTGCCAGCAGTTCCGGGACTGATGGTGGGTCACCCCTCCACTTT. This sequence encodes CASSSGTDGGSPLHF.

J is TRBJ2-3 and V is TRBV11-2; D gene unclear. The germline CDR1 and CDR2 sequences are SGHAT and FQNNGV. V dropped 5 bases and J dropped 3 bases, with 15 bases sitting between them. The CDR3 runs 15 residues. The CDR3 DNA is TGTGCCAGCAGCAAGATGATTAGCAGAACAGATACGCAGTATTTT. It is translated as CASSKMISRTDTQYF.

J is TRBJ1-2 and V is TRBV18; D remains unclear. This CDR3 contains 14 residues. CDR1 is KGHSH and CDR2 is LQKENI in the germline V gene. V lost 1 base, J lost 6 bases, and 12 bases lay in between. The CDR3 DNA follows: TGTGCCAGCTCACCACAATTCGCACAGAATGGCTACACCTTC. Amino acids: CASSPQFAQNGYTF.

This clone was picked up one time. This rearrangement joins TRBV28 to TRBJ2-6; 8 nucleotides match TRBD1. The length of the CDR3 is 17 residues. Germline V CDR1 and CDR2: MDHEN, SYDVKM. The J segment lost 3 bases and the V segment lost 5 bases, leaving 9 bases of the junction unmatched. The CDR3 region is CASSPHGQGLGANVLTF. The CDR3 nucleotides are TGTGCCAGCAGTCCCCACGGACAGGGACTTGGGGCCAACGTCCTGACTTTC.

The chain carries TRBV30 and TRBJ1-2; D perhaps matches TRBD1 (6 bases). The CDR3 contains 15 residues. V was clipped by 4 bases and J by 5 bases, with 20 bases between them. CDR1 is GTSNPN, CDR2 SVGIG, per germline (reference sequence). For the CDR3, the DNA is TGTGCCTGGAATGGCGGATCTAGGACAGTTTATGGCTACACCTTC. It is translated as CAWNGGSRTVYGYTF.

The chain recombines TRBV12-5 with TRBJ1-2; no definite D call. CDR3 length: 11 amino acids. V was pared by 6 bases and J by 4 bases, with 6 bases between. Germline CDR1 LGHNT, CDR2 FRNRAP. CDR3 DNA sequence: TGTGCTAGTGGGGAGGGCTATGGCTACACCTTC. As protein: CASGEGYGYTF.

This clone was recorded only once. The V and J genes are TRBV7-8 and TRBJ2-7, with D hard to call. The CDR3 is 13 amino acids. CDR1 is SGHVS and CDR2 is FQNEAQ in the germline V gene. The V and J ends lost 1 base and 6 bases respectively, with 10 bases between them. The CDR3 sequence: CASSLGASIEQYF. CDR3 bases: TGTGCCAGCAGCTTAGGCGCCTCAATCGAGCAGTACTTC.

The chain recombines TRBV11-2 with TRBJ2-7, with D perhaps TRBD2 (5 bases). Germline CDR1 SGHAT, CDR2 FQNNGV. Deletions cut 0 bases from V and 3 bases from J, with 12 bases between. The CDR3 contains 15 residues. As DNA, the CDR3 is TGTGCCAGCAGCTTAGATCGGGGAGACCTCTACGAGCAGTACTTC. Translating it yields CASSLDRGDLYEQYF.

The chain recombines TRBV25-1 with TRBJ1-2, with D possibly matching TRBD1 (6 bases). Trimming cost V 6 bases and J 8 bases, with 10 bases left between them. CDR3 length equals 11 residues. Looked up from germline, CDR1 is MGHDK and CDR2 is SYGVNS. For the CDR3, the DNA is TGTGCCAGCAGACAGGGTAAAGGCTACACCTTC. Amino acids: CASRQGKGYTF.

This rearrangement joins TRBV20-1 to TRBJ2-7; D unresolved. CDR3 length: 11 residues. CDR1 and CDR2 from the germline V gene are DFQATT and SNEGSKA (reference sequence). The V gene lost 3 bases and the J gene lost 9 bases, with 12 bases spanning the gap. The CDR3 here is CSASYQPRQYF. The CDR3 DNA follows: TGCAGTGCTAGCTACCAACCACGGCAGTACTTC.

J is TRBJ2-3 and V is TRBV18, with unresolved D. This CDR3 contains 13 residues. CDR1 is KGHSH, CDR2 LQKENI, per germline. V was clipped by 4 bases and J by 2 bases, with 7 bases between them. CDR3 protein: CASSLDHTDTQYF. In DNA form, the CDR3 reads TGTGCCAGCTCACTAGATCACACAGATACGCAGTATTTT.

The chain recombines TRBV5-1 with TRBJ1-3, with TRBD1 as a possible D gene (5 bases). Per germline, CDR1 SGHRS and CDR2 YFSETQ. The CDR3 has 15 amino acids. Trimming removed 0 bases from V and 1 base from J, with 8 bases in between. The CDR3 DNA reads as TGCGCCAGCAGCTTGGCCCAGGGATCTGGAAACACCATATATTTT. It specifies CASSLAQGSGNTIYF.

The V and J genes are TRBV28 and TRBJ1-6, with 7 bases lining up with TRBD1. Trimming cost V 4 bases and J 3 bases; bases outside gene matches: 6. This CDR3 has 16 amino acids. Germline CDR1 MDHEN, CDR2 SYDVKM. The CDR3: CASSSLQGDYNSPLHF. The CDR3 bases are TGTGCCAGCAGTTCGCTTCAGGGGGACTATAATTCACCCCTCCACTTT. Full variable domain (missing parts from reference TRBV28 and TRBJ1-6): DVKVTQSSRYLVKRTGEKVFLECVQDMDHENMFWYRQDPGLGLRLIYFSYDVKMKEKGDIPEGYSVSREKKERFSLILESASTNQTSMYLCASSSLQGDYNSPLHFGNGTRLTVT.

The chain has TRBV7-9 and TRBJ1-2; D possibly corresponds to TRBD1 (6 bases). The CDR3 runs 16 residues. CDR1 SEHNR and CDR2 FQNEAQ come from the germline V gene (reference sequence). Trimming pared 3 bases from V and 1 base from J, leaving 15 bases between. The CDR3 region is CASSLRGQRVNYGYTF. CDR3 in DNA: TGTGCCAGCAGCTTGAGAGGACAGCGCGTTAACTATGGCTACACCTTC. Filled out from reference TRBV7-9 and TRBJ1-2, the complete variable domain reads DTGVSQNPRHKITKRGQNVTFRCDPISEHNRLYWYRQTLGQGPEFLTYFQNEAQLEKSRLLSDRFSAERPKGSFSTLEIQRTEQGDSAMYLCASSLRGQRVNYGYTFGSGTRLTVV.

This rearrangement joins TRBV3-1 (or the pseudogene TRBV3-2) to TRBJ1-1; no clear D gene. The germline V gene has CDR1 LGHDT and CDR2 YNNKEL (reference sequence). This CDR3 has 13 residues. Trimming stripped 5 bases from V and 1 base from J, with 8 bases between. The CDR3 DNA follows: TGTGCCAGCAGCTTACTTGGGAACACTGAAGCTTTCTTT. Its translation: CASSLLGNTEAFF.

A few counts support this clone. This chain links TRBV5-6 with TRBJ2-1; D is unresolved. V was shortened by 1 base and J by 10 bases, with 6 bases between the two germline ends. This CDR3 comprises 11 residues. Germline loops: CDR1 SGHDT, CDR2 YYEEEE. CDR3 sequence: CASSLRREQFF. CDR3 nucleotides: TGTGCCAGCAGCTTGAGGCGGGAGCAGTTCTTC.

The chain combines TRBV7-2 with TRBJ2-7; D unclear. The germline CDR1 and CDR2 sequences are SGHTA and FQGNSA. The CDR3 is made up of 15 amino acids. Trimming took 1 base from V and 7 from J, leaving 17 bases between them. CDR3 DNA sequence: TGTGCCAGCAGCTTAGGTGGCCCGCCTGCAGGTGAGCAGTACTTC. Translation: CASSLGGPPAGEQYF.

This clone showed up just once. The V and J genes are TRBV7-3 and TRBJ1-1, with D unresolved. CDR3 size: 15 residues. Per germline, CDR1 SGHTA and CDR2 FQGTGA. Trimming took off 4 bases at V and 6 bases at J, with 18 bases between the two ends. The CDR3 sequence: CASSSQDTPGAEAFF. The DNA of the CDR3 is TGTGCCAGCAGCTCACAAGACACCCCGGGAGCTGAAGCTTTCTTT.

The genes are TRBV6-2 or TRBV6-3 and TRBJ1-4, with a possible D match to TRBD1 (5 bases). V was shortened by 6 bases and J by 0 bases, with 14 bases between the two germline ends. The germline V gene encodes CDR1 MNHEY and CDR2 SVGEGT. CDR3 size: 16 residues. In DNA, the CDR3 is TGTGCCAGCAGCGGAGACAGTTTTTCAACTAATGAAAAACTGTTTTTT. Its protein product is CASSGDSFSTNEKLFF.

The V call is TRBV6-5, the J call TRBJ2-2; 7 bases are shared with TRBD1. The CDR3 has 13 residues. V gave up 4 bases and J gave up 11 bases; unmatched junction bases: 7. Looked up from germline, CDR1 is MNHEY and CDR2 is SVGAGI. As DNA, the CDR3 is TGTGCCAGCAGTTCCCCAGGGGGTGGAGAGCTGTTTTTT. Protein product: CASSSPGGGELFF.

The rearrangement links TRBV7-9 to TRBJ2-7; 13 positions match TRBD2. V lost 8 bases and J lost 0; bases outside the gene matches: 7. Looked up from germline, CDR1 is SEHNR and CDR2 is FQNEAQ (reference sequence). The CDR3 extends over 16 amino acids. The CDR3 sequence: CASCAGTSGISYEQYF. The CDR3 region has the DNA TGTGCCAGCTGCGCGGGGACTAGCGGGATCTCCTACGAGCAGTACTTC.

The chain carries TRBV4-1 and TRBJ1-2; the D gene is possibly TRBD1 (5 bases). The V and J ends lost 1 base and 7 bases respectively, with 13 bases between them. Germline CDR1 and CDR2: MGHRA and YSYEKL. The CDR3 is made up of 14 amino acids. CDR3 region: CASSQVGAGFGYTF. In DNA, the CDR3 is TGCGCCAGCAGCCAAGTAGGGGCGGGGTTTGGCTACACCTTC.

V is TRBV7-3 and J is TRBJ2-3; 10 bases fit TRBD2. V lost 3 bases, J lost 3 bases, and 9 bases stayed unmatched. The CDR3 spans 17 residues. The germline CDR1 and CDR2 sequences are SGHTA and FQGTGA. The CDR3, as DNA: TGTGCCAGCAGCTTCGGGGCTAGCGGGAGTGGTACAGATACGCAGTATTTT. Its protein is CASSFGASGSGTDTQYF.

This chain joins TRBV9 and TRBJ2-3; 8 bases line up with TRBD2. There are 20 residues in the CDR3. Per germline, CDR1 SGDLS and CDR2 YYNGEE. The ends lost 4 bases at V and 1 base at J; junction bases unmatched: 20. The CDR3 sequence is CASSPRHRGGSGPRTDTQYF. DNA for the CDR3: TGTGCCAGCAGCCCCCGTCACCGGGGGGGTTCCGGGCCCCGCACAGATACGCAGTATTTT.

V and J are TRBV27 and TRBJ1-1; no reliable D call. CDR1 and CDR2 from the germline V gene are MNHEY and SMNVEV (reference sequence). V was cut by 6 bases and J by 5 bases, with 19 bases left in between. This CDR3 comprises 15 residues. In DNA form, the CDR3 reads TGTGCCAGCAGCCCCACCCACCTCTCCGGGACTGAAGCTTTCTTT. Its protein product is CASSPTHLSGTEAFF.

The CDR3 sequence is CASSPRAGEAYEQYF. CDR3 in DNA: TGCGCCAGCAGCCCCCGGGCGGGAGAGGCCTACGAGCAGTACTTC. The rearrangement links TRBV5-1 to TRBJ2-7; 7 positions match TRBD2. CDR3 length equals 15 residues. The V gene's germline CDR1 is SGHRS and CDR2 YFSETQ. V lost 4 bases, J lost 2 bases, and 9 bases stayed unmatched. The full variable domain, with the rest looked up from reference TRBV5-1 and TRBJ2-7, is KAGVTQTPRYLIKTRGQQVTLSCSPISGHRSVSWYQQTPGQGLQFLFEYFSETQRNKGNFPGRFSGRQFSNSRSEMNVSTLELGDSALYLCASSPRAGEAYEQYFGPGTRLTVT.